The 20 T cell receptor beta chains listed next were all sequenced from one sample in a study of blood T cell repertoires in COVID-19 (dated by TCRdb to the early 2020s). Receptor amplification or capture employed the immunoSEQ multiplex PCR assay. Entries here come from immuneACCESS through TCRdb and include only in-frame sequences with V and J called. Some clones fail to appear in such tables; in the studies checked, an unresolved V gene covers under half of the shortfall, and the cause of the remainder is unknown. This sample gives about 220,000 clones in total; roughly 88% of them show up just once. The ten largest account for 2.5% of the sample. The source material was PBMCs or T cells enriched from blood (not recorded which). The receptors stem from a woman aged 40 to 49 with acute COVID-19.

The chain is built from TRBV6-2 or TRBV6-3 and TRBJ2-7; TRBD2 matches at 7 bases. With V trimmed by 2 bases and J by 0 bases, 7 bases remained unmatched. The CDR3 is made up of 16 amino acids. CDR1 MNHEY and CDR2 SVGEGT come from the germline V gene. DNA of the CDR3: TGTGCCAGCAGTTACGGGGGGGTTGTATCCTCCTACGAGCAGTACTTC. It encodes CASSYGGVVSSYEQYF.

Here the CDR3 DNA reads TGTGCCAGCAGGGGCAGCCTTAATGAAAAACTGTTTTTT. This sequence encodes CASRGSLNEKLFF. The rearrangement links TRBV6-5 to TRBJ1-4; no firm D call. Germline CDR1 MNHEY, CDR2 SVGAGI. V lost 6 bases and J 4 bases, leaving 9 bases between the germline ends. The CDR3 sequence is 13 residues long.

This chain connects TRBV30 to TRBJ2-7; TRBD1 matches at 9 bases. Germline CDR1 GTSNPN, CDR2 SVGIG (reference sequence). Trimming removed 5 bases from V and 4 bases from J; junction bases left unmatched: 6. The CDR3 length is 13 residues. The chain's CDR3 is CAWAQGAHYEQYF. The DNA for the CDR3 is TGTGCCTGGGCACAGGGGGCGCATTACGAGCAGTACTTC.

The V gene is TRBV11-2, the J gene TRBJ2-1, with D maybe TRBD1 (6 bases). CDR1 and CDR2 (germline): SGHAT, FQNNGV. The CDR3 is 15 amino acids. V lost 6 bases and J lost 4, with 16 bases in between. The CDR3 sequence: CASSFLRTAYNEQFF. Written as DNA, the CDR3 is TGTGCCAGCAGTTTCCTCCGGACAGCTTACAATGAGCAGTTCTTC. Based on the CDR3 plus reference TRBV11-2 and TRBJ2-1, the full variable domain is EAGVAQSPRYKIIEKRQSVAFWCNPISGHATLYWYQQILGQGPKLLIQFQNNGVVDDSQLPKDRFSAERLKGVDSTLKIQPAKLEDSAVYLCASSFLRTAYNEQFFGPGTRLTVL.

The chain couples TRBV3-1 (or the pseudogene TRBV3-2) to TRBJ1-2; possible D gene TRBD1, 6 bases. Between the trimmed V and J ends, which lost 4 bases and 3 bases, there was a span of 18 bases. This CDR3 is 16 amino acids long. Germline lookup yields CDR1 LGHDT and CDR2 YNNKEL (reference sequence). CDR3 protein: CASSPSIDRSDYGYTF. CDR3 nucleotide sequence: TGTGCCAGCAGCCCATCAATCGACAGGTCGGACTATGGCTACACCTTC.

This chain uses TRBV7-2 with TRBJ1-2, with 7 positions matching TRBD1. Germline V gene sequence: CDR1 SGHTA, CDR2 FQGNSA. This CDR3 spans 14 amino acids. Trimming cost V 4 bases and J 4 bases; bases outside gene matches: 6. The DNA for the CDR3 is TGTGCCAGCAGCTCCTCCGGGACAGCCTATGGCTACACCTTC. Encoded protein: CASSSSGTAYGYTF.

V gene TRBV5-6 combines with J gene TRBJ1-2, with 10 bases matching TRBD1. CDR1 SGHDT and CDR2 YYEEEE come from the germline V gene. The V and J ends lost 2 bases and 6 bases, in that order; junction bases with no gene match: 7. The CDR3 extends over 15 amino acids. The CDR3 is CASSFGQGGKDGYTF. For the CDR3, the DNA is TGTGCCAGCAGCTTCGGACAGGGGGGAAAAGATGGCTACACCTTC.

J is TRBJ2-2 and V is TRBV2, with 8 bases identical to TRBD2. The CDR3 consists of 12 residues. Looked up from germline, CDR1 is SNHLY and CDR2 is FYNNEI. Trimming cost V 7 bases and J 5 bases; bases outside gene matches: 0. The CDR3: CASKRETGELFF. The DNA of the CDR3 is TGTGCCAGCAAGCGGGAGACCGGGGAGCTGTTTTTT.

The rearrangement links TRBV11-2 to TRBJ1-1, with D perhaps TRBD1 (5 bases). V gave up 5 bases and J gave up 3 bases, with 13 bases separating them. CDR3 size: 14 residues. Per the germline V gene, CDR1 is SGHAT and CDR2 is FQNNGV. For the CDR3, the DNA is TGTGCCAGCAGCCCTAGCGGGGGGTACACTGAAGCTTTCTTT. This encodes CASSPSGGYTEAFF.

CDR3 coding DNA: TGTGCCAGCAGTCCCTCGGGACAGGGGGCTAGCACAGATACGCAGTATTTT. It is translated as CASSPSGQGASTDTQYF. V is TRBV27 and J is TRBJ2-3; 12 bases align to TRBD1. CDR1 is MNHEY, CDR2 SMNVEV, per germline (reference sequence). The junction had 6 bases not matched to a gene; V was cut back by 5 bases and J by 0 bases. The CDR3 has 17 residues.

To note about this clone: The same CDR3 is also encoded by other DNA sequences in this sample. J is TRBJ1-2 and V is TRBV29-1; 8 bases fit TRBD1. CDR3 length equals 14 residues. Per germline, CDR1 SQVTM and CDR2 ANQGSEA. With 4 bases clipped from V and 3 bases from J, the junction kept 7 bases outside the gene matches. The CDR3 sequence: CSVGRTGGDYGYTF. The CDR3 region has the DNA TGCAGCGTTGGGCGTACAGGGGGAGACTATGGCTACACCTTC. The whole variable domain, remainder taken from reference TRBV29-1 and TRBJ1-2, is SAVISQKPSRDICQRGTSLTIQCQVDSQVTMMFWYRQQPGQSLTLIATANQGSEATYESGFVIDKFPISRPNLTFSTLTVSNMSPEDSSIYLCSVGRTGGDYGYTFGSGTRLTVV.

This clone has a count of ten or more. The rearrangement joins TRBV5-8 to TRBJ1-2, with TRBD1 identical over 7 bases. CDR1 is SGHTS, CDR2 YDEGEE, per germline. The CDR3 has 13 amino acids. The junction had 6 bases not matched to a gene; V was cut back by 4 bases and J by 6 bases. In nucleotides, the CDR3 is TGTGCCAGCAGCCTCGGACAGGCAAATGGCTACACCTTC. Encoded protein: CASSLGQANGYTF.

The CDR3 sequence is CASSSWDRGEHSPLHF. The CDR3 coding sequence is TGCGCCAGCAGCTCCTGGGACAGGGGAGAGCATTCACCCCTCCACTTT. The chain has TRBV5-1 and TRBJ1-6, with 10 bases that match TRBD1. This CDR3 is 16 amino acids long. Germline V gene lookup returns CDR1 SGHRS and CDR2 YFSETQ. The ends lost 3 bases at V and 8 bases at J; junction bases unmatched: 8.

This clone was seen a few times. CDR3 protein: CASRRRQGAYEQYV. In nucleotides, the CDR3 is TGTGCCAGCAGGAGAAGACAGGGGGCCTACGAGCAGTACGTC. The V gene is TRBV6-4, the J gene TRBJ2-7, with TRBD1 identical over 9 bases. The CDR3 runs 14 residues. J gave up 2 bases and V 6 bases, and 5 bases lay outside the gene matches. CDR1 and CDR2 from the germline V gene are MRHNA and SNTAGT.

V gene TRBV7-8 combines with J gene TRBJ2-7; 12 nucleotides line up with TRBD2. Germline CDR1 is SGHVS and CDR2 is FQNEAQ. The CDR3 is 18 amino acids. V shed 6 bases, J shed 5 bases, and the junction held 17 bases outside the gene matches. The CDR3 here is CASSLRTSGDLIINEQYF. The CDR3 DNA follows: TGTGCCAGCAGTCTAAGGACTAGCGGGGACTTAATAATTAACGAGCAGTACTTC.

This clone was found a few times. V gene TRBV10-3 combines with J gene TRBJ2-3; 7 bases agree with TRBD2. J was trimmed by 4 bases and V by 8 bases; bases with no gene match: 12. Germline-derived CDR1 and CDR2 are ENHRY and SYGVKD. The CDR3 covers 15 residues. The CDR3 loop reads CAIGGREMAADTQYF. In DNA form, the CDR3 reads TGTGCCATCGGTGGGCGGGAGATGGCCGCAGATACGCAGTATTTT.

The chain is built from TRBV5-1 and TRBJ1-2; D might be TRBD1 (6 bases). The germline CDR1 and CDR2 sequences are SGHRS and YFSETQ. The CDR3 spans 13 residues. V lost 4 bases to trimming and J lost 4 bases, with 11 bases between them. The CDR3 DNA reads as TGCGCCAGCAGCCCGGGAGGGGGCTATGGCTACACCTTC. Amino acid sequence: CASSPGGGYGYTF.

The V and J genes are TRBV7-2 and TRBJ2-7; TRBD1 matches at 10 bases. CDR3 size: 14 residues. Germline values: CDR1 SGHTA, CDR2 FQGNSA. Germline trimming cut 4 bases from V and 4 bases from J; bases unmatched to any gene: 4. CDR3 DNA: TGTGCCAGCAGCTCTCGACAGGGGGCTTACGAGCAGTACTTC. Protein: CASSSRQGAYEQYF.

The chain is built from TRBV3-1 (or the pseudogene TRBV3-2) and TRBJ2-5; TRBD2 agrees at 12 bases. The CDR3 consists of 16 residues. Per germline, CDR1 LGHDT and CDR2 YNNKEL (reference sequence). The ends lost 4 bases at V and 5 bases at J; junction bases unmatched: 8. CDR3 coding DNA: TGTGCCAGCAGCCTCCGGACTAGCGGGGCGGGGGAGACCCAGTACTTC. Its translation is CASSLRTSGAGETQYF.

This clone was recorded a few times. The rearrangement uses TRBV11-2 and TRBJ1-2; 8 bases agree with TRBD1. V lost 5 bases and J lost 5; bases outside the gene matches: 7. The CDR3 extends over 14 amino acids. Per germline, CDR1 SGHAT and CDR2 FQNNGV. The CDR3 spells CASSLHGTGYGYTF. The CDR3, as DNA: TGTGCCAGCAGCCTGCACGGGACAGGATATGGCTACACCTTC.